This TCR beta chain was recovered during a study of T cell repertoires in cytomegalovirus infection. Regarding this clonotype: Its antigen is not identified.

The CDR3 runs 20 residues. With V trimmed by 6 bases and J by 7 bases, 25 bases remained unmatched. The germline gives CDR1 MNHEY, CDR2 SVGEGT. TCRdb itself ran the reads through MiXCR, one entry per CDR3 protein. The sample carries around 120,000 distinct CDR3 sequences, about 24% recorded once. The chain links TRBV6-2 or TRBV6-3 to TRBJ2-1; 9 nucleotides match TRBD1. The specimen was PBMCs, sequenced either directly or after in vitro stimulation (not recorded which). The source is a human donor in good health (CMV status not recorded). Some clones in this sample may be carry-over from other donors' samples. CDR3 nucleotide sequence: TGTGCCAGCAGAAAAGACGACGGCGCGGCGGGACAGGGTCTTCGGAATGAGCAGTTCTTC. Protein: CASRKDDGAAGQGLRNEQFF.